This TCR beta chain came from a study of response to subunit inactivated influenza vaccine. This clonotype was counted between two and nine times. The antigen is not known. Study outcomes and limitations: Only a handful of new T cells, the authors suggested, are recruited with each seasonal influenza vaccination.

Per the germline V gene, CDR1 is SGHTA and CDR2 is FQGNSA. The CDR3 runs to 16 residues. V gave up 1 base and J gave up 4 bases, with 14 bases separating them. TCRdb redid the calling of the RT-PCR reads with MiXCR, one entry per CDR3 protein. This sample has roughly 570,000 distinct CDR3 sequences, with over 10% found just once. This TCR was recovered from a man aged 50-60 years who received an inactivated influenza vaccine. V is TRBV7-2 and J is TRBJ2-1; D remains ambiguous. The specimen was PBMCs from blood, collected 45 days after vaccination. CDR3 bases: TGTGCCAGCAGCTTAGATCGTGATGTGCGATACAATGAGCAGTTCTTC. This translates into CASSLDRDVRYNEQFF.